This is a list of T cell receptor beta chains from one sample in a study of beta chain features in type 1 diabetes. Generated by immunoSEQ multiplex PCR, the TCRdb table keeps only in-frame clones and is missing some. This table holds more than 250,000 clones, about 23% found once. Input material: naive CD4+ T cells from blood. These receptors were obtained from a woman aged 25 to 45 with type 1 diabetes. Both conserved end residues are part of each CDR3. A D gene is named only where the DNA matches it firmly. Some rows have no size entry. The others give once, few or many, or a class for an expanded clone.

clone size: few
J gene: TRBJ2-5
D gene: NA
V gene: TRBV6-6
CDR3 protein: CASSYSTKLGQETQYF
CDR3 DNA: TGTGCCAGCAGTTACTCGACCAAGCTAGGTCAAGAGACCCAGTACTTC

clone size: NA
J gene: TRBJ1-5
D gene: NA
V gene: TRBV5-6
CDR3 protein: CASSLSPGDQPQHF
CDR3 DNA: TGTGCCAGCAGCTTGTCTCCGGGGGATCAGCCCCAGCATTTT

clone size: NA
J gene: TRBJ2-3
D gene: NA
V gene: TRBV5-1
CDR3 protein: CASSIFDSADTQYF
CDR3 DNA: TGCGCCAGCAGCATATTTGATTCAGCAGATACGCAGTATTTT

clone size: few
J gene: TRBJ2-7
D gene: TRBD2
V gene: TRBV7-2
CDR3 protein: CASSWTVGLADSYEQYF
CDR3 DNA: TGTGCCAGCAGCTGGACGGTCGGGCTAGCGGACTCCTACGAGCAGTACTTC

clone size: few
J gene: TRBJ2-1
D gene: NA
V gene: TRBV28
CDR3 protein: CASSFSGTSYNEQFF
CDR3 DNA: TGTGCCAGCAGTTTTTCCGGGACAAGCTACAATGAGCAGTTCTTC

clone size: few
J gene: TRBJ2-1
D gene: TRBD2
V gene: TRBV28
CDR3 protein: CASSAPSGITYNEQFF
CDR3 DNA: TGTGCCAGCAGTGCCCCTAGCGGGATCACCTACAATGAGCAGTTCTTC

clone size: NA
J gene: TRBJ2-4
D gene: TRBD2
V gene: TRBV27
CDR3 protein: CASSSWTRGNIQYF
CDR3 DNA: TGTGCCAGCAGTTCTTGGACTAGAGGAAACATTCAGTACTTC

clone size: NA
J gene: TRBJ2-6
D gene: NA
V gene: TRBV29-1
CDR3 protein: CSVVGLGANVLTF
CDR3 DNA: TGCAGCGTTGTGGGGCTCGGGGCCAACGTCCTGACTTTC

clone size: NA
J gene: TRBJ1-2
D gene: NA
V gene: TRBV9
CDR3 protein: CASSRGGTYGYTF
CDR3 DNA: TGTGCCAGCAGCCGGGGGGGCACGTATGGCTACACCTTC

clone size: few
J gene: TRBJ2-3
D gene: TRBD2
V gene: TRBV9
CDR3 protein: CASSTSGRGGDTQYF
CDR3 DNA: TGTGCCAGCAGCACTAGCGGGAGAGGGGGAGATACGCAGTATTTT

clone size: few
J gene: TRBJ1-2
D gene: NA
V gene: TRBV30
CDR3 protein: CAWQVLGGVGYTF
CDR3 DNA: TGTGCCTGGCAGGTCTTGGGGGGTGTGGGCTACACCTTC

clone size: NA
J gene: TRBJ2-1
D gene: NA
V gene: TRBV7-2
CDR3 protein: CASSFGNDNEQFF
CDR3 DNA: TGTGCCAGCAGCTTCGGGAACGACAATGAGCAGTTCTTC

clone size: NA
J gene: TRBJ1-1
D gene: NA
V gene: TRBV29-1
CDR3 protein: CSVAQTSLNTEAFF
CDR3 DNA: TGCAGCGTCGCCCAGACATCCTTGAACACTGAAGCTTTCTTT

clone size: NA
J gene: TRBJ1-4
D gene: NA
V gene: TRBV30
CDR3 protein: CAWSAQGSEKLFF
CDR3 DNA: TGTGCCTGGAGTGCTCAGGGAAGTGAAAAACTGTTTTTT

clone size: few
J gene: TRBJ2-1
D gene: NA
V gene: TRBV9
CDR3 protein: CASSVGPTVIYNEQFF
CDR3 DNA: TGTGCCAGCAGCGTAGGCCCGACAGTCATCTACAATGAGCAGTTCTTC

clone size: once
J gene: TRBJ2-3
D gene: TRBD2
V gene: TRBV18
CDR3 protein: CASSPPGLAGVADTQYF
CDR3 DNA: TGTGCCAGCTCACCACCTGGACTAGCGGGAGTGGCAGATACGCAGTATTTT

clone size: few
J gene: TRBJ1-2
D gene: NA
V gene: TRBV9
CDR3 protein: CASSVVSGNSYGYTF
CDR3 DNA: TGTGCCAGCAGCGTAGTTTCAGGAAATTCCTATGGCTACACCTTC

clone size: NA
J gene: TRBJ2-1
D gene: TRBD2
V gene: TRBV7-3
CDR3 protein: CASSSWTSVYNEQFF
CDR3 DNA: TGTGCCAGCAGCTCCTGGACTAGCGTATACAATGAGCAGTTCTTC

clone size: NA
J gene: TRBJ1-5
D gene: TRBD1
V gene: TRBV30
CDR3 protein: CAWSGTGRQPQHF
CDR3 DNA: TGTGCCTGGAGCGGGACAGGGCGCCAGCCCCAGCATTTT

clone size: NA
J gene: TRBJ1-1
D gene: NA
V gene: TRBV29-1
CDR3 protein: CSVGGRQGTEAFF
CDR3 DNA: TGCAGCGTGGGGGGACGGCAGGGCACTGAAGCTTTCTTT

clone size: once
J gene: TRBJ1-4
D gene: NA
V gene: TRBV11-2
CDR3 protein: CASSLDRGGRENEKLFF
CDR3 DNA: TGTGCCAGCAGCTTAGATCGGGGGGGACGGGAAAATGAAAAACTGTTTTTT

clone size: NA
J gene: TRBJ2-3
D gene: TRBD1
V gene: TRBV27
CDR3 protein: CASSEGQGMRTDTQYF
CDR3 DNA: TGTGCCAGCAGTGAGGGACAGGGAATGAGGACAGATACGCAGTATTTT

clone size: NA
J gene: TRBJ2-1
D gene: TRBD2
V gene: TRBV5-1
CDR3 protein: CASSRTGTSGIVSEQFF
CDR3 DNA: TGCGCCAGCAGTCGGACCGGGACTAGCGGGATTGTCAGCGAGCAGTTCTTC

clone size: few
J gene: TRBJ2-5
D gene: TRBD2
V gene: TRBV4-1
CDR3 protein: CASSQDHRPGLDVGETQYF
CDR3 DNA: TGCGCCAGCAGCCAAGACCATAGACCGGGACTAGATGTCGGAGAGACCCAGTACTTC

clone size: NA
J gene: TRBJ2-1
D gene: NA
V gene: TRBV30
CDR3 protein: CAWSVFPDEQFF
CDR3 DNA: TGTGCCTGGAGTGTGTTTCCCGATGAGCAGTTCTTC

clone size: few
J gene: TRBJ2-1
D gene: TRBD2
V gene: TRBV28
CDR3 protein: CASSAGTSLFAEQFF
CDR3 DNA: TGTGCCAGCAGTGCCGGGACTAGCCTTTTCGCTGAGCAGTTCTTC

clone size: few
J gene: TRBJ2-5
D gene: NA
V gene: TRBV27
CDR3 protein: CASSNEGAKETQYF
CDR3 DNA: TGTGCCAGCAGCAACGAAGGGGCTAAAGAGACCCAGTACTTC

clone size: NA
J gene: TRBJ2-5
D gene: TRBD2
V gene: TRBV30
CDR3 protein: CAWTAGLAGVETQYF
CDR3 DNA: TGTGCCTGGACCGCGGGACTAGCGGGAGTAGAGACCCAGTACTTC

clone size: once
J gene: TRBJ1-1
D gene: NA
V gene: TRBV30
CDR3 protein: CAWSAQENTEAFF
CDR3 DNA: TGTGCCTGGAGTGCCCAGGAGAACACTGAAGCTTTCTTT

clone size: NA
J gene: TRBJ2-3
D gene: TRBD1
V gene: TRBV5-1
CDR3 protein: CASSPTGGNADTQYF
CDR3 DNA: TGCGCCAGCAGCCCGACAGGGGGTAACGCAGATACGCAGTATTTT

clone size: NA
J gene: TRBJ2-7
D gene: NA
V gene: TRBV29-1
CDR3 protein: CSVELAGASYEQYF
CDR3 DNA: TGCAGCGTTGAATTGGCGGGGGCGTCCTACGAGCAGTACTTC

clone size: few
J gene: TRBJ2-1
D gene: TRBD2
V gene: TRBV6-5
CDR3 protein: CASSWTSGSSYNEQFF
CDR3 DNA: TGTGCCAGCAGTTGGACTAGCGGGAGCTCCTACAATGAGCAGTTCTTC

clone size: few
J gene: TRBJ2-7
D gene: TRBD1
V gene: TRBV4-1
CDR3 protein: CASSSTGTGGYEQYF
CDR3 DNA: TGCGCCAGCAGTTCCACCGGGACAGGGGGGTACGAGCAGTACTTC

clone size: NA
J gene: TRBJ2-7
D gene: TRBD2
V gene: TRBV10-3
CDR3 protein: CAISERTSGKYEQYF
CDR3 DNA: TGTGCCATCAGTGAGCGGACTAGCGGGAAGTACGAGCAGTACTTC

clone size: NA
J gene: TRBJ2-1
D gene: TRBD1
V gene: TRBV29-1
CDR3 protein: CSVEGQGVIGAYNEQFF
CDR3 DNA: TGCAGCGTTGAGGGACAGGGGGTCATAGGTGCCTACAATGAGCAGTTCTTC

clone size: NA
J gene: TRBJ2-5
D gene: NA
V gene: TRBV10-3
CDR3 protein: CAISETDTSQETQYF
CDR3 DNA: TGTGCCATCAGTGAGACCGACACGAGCCAAGAGACCCAGTACTTC

clone size: once
J gene: TRBJ1-1
D gene: TRBD1
V gene: TRBV2
CDR3 protein: CASGTEAEAFF
CDR3 DNA: TGTGCCAGCGGGACAGAGGCCGAAGCTTTCTTT

clone size: NA
J gene: TRBJ1-2
D gene: NA
V gene: TRBV6-5
CDR3 protein: CASSYSGREDGYTF
CDR3 DNA: TGTGCCAGCAGTTACTCTGGCAGGGAAGATGGCTACACCTTC

clone size: few
J gene: TRBJ2-1
D gene: TRBD2
V gene: TRBV14
CDR3 protein: CASTDLAGDYNEQFF
CDR3 DNA: TGTGCCAGCACAGACTTAGCGGGAGACTACAATGAGCAGTTCTTC

clone size: NA
J gene: TRBJ1-5
D gene: TRBD1
V gene: TRBV2
CDR3 protein: CASSEMSGGDQPQHF
CDR3 DNA: TGTGCCAGCAGTGAAATGTCAGGGGGCGATCAGCCCCAGCATTTT

clone size: few
J gene: TRBJ2-1
D gene: TRBD2
V gene: TRBV11-2
CDR3 protein: CASREAGGYNEQFF
CDR3 DNA: TGTGCCAGCAGGGAAGCGGGAGGCTACAATGAGCAGTTCTTC

clone size: few
J gene: TRBJ1-2
D gene: NA
V gene: TRBV7-8
CDR3 protein: CASSARVDGYTF
CDR3 DNA: TGTGCCAGCAGCGCCAGGGTTGATGGCTACACCTTC

clone size: few
J gene: TRBJ1-1
D gene: NA
V gene: TRBV7-2
CDR3 protein: CASSRRVGVNTEAFF
CDR3 DNA: TGTGCCAGCAGCCGAAGGGTAGGGGTGAACACTGAAGCTTTCTTT

clone size: NA
J gene: TRBJ2-7
D gene: NA
V gene: TRBV18
CDR3 protein: CASSPSGHEQYF
CDR3 DNA: TGTGCCAGCTCACCGAGCGGTCACGAGCAGTACTTC

clone size: NA
J gene: TRBJ1-1
D gene: NA
V gene: TRBV28
CDR3 protein: CASKVARGQKAFF
CDR3 DNA: TGTGCCAGCAAAGTGGCCCGGGGTCAGAAAGCTTTCTTT

clone size: NA
J gene: TRBJ1-1
D gene: NA
V gene: TRBV14
CDR3 protein: CASSPYRDTDTEAFF
CDR3 DNA: TGTGCCAGCAGCCCGTACCGGGACACCGACACTGAAGCTTTCTTT

clone size: few
J gene: TRBJ2-5
D gene: NA
V gene: TRBV29-1
CDR3 protein: CSVAPRLRETQYF
CDR3 DNA: TGCAGCGTTGCCCCGAGGCTAAGGGAGACCCAGTACTTC

clone size: few
J gene: TRBJ2-5
D gene: TRBD1
V gene: TRBV5-1
CDR3 protein: CASSIGTGKATQYF
CDR3 DNA: TGCGCCAGCAGCATTGGGACAGGAAAGGCGACCCAGTACTTC

clone size: NA
J gene: TRBJ1-2
D gene: TRBD1
V gene: TRBV19
CDR3 protein: CASTGQGKGYTF
CDR3 DNA: TGTGCCAGTACAGGACAGGGAAAAGGCTACACCTTC

clone size: few
J gene: TRBJ2-7
D gene: NA
V gene: TRBV4-1
CDR3 protein: CASSQVGYEQYF
CDR3 DNA: TGCGCCAGCAGCCAAGTCGGCTACGAGCAGTACTTC

clone size: NA
J gene: TRBJ2-1
D gene: TRBD2
V gene: TRBV6-5
CDR3 protein: CASSSYGTSGLEQFF
CDR3 DNA: TGTGCCAGCAGTTCATACGGGACTAGCGGGCTTGAGCAGTTCTTC